What follows is one T cell receptor (beta chain) and its context. Its antigen remains unidentified. Base-call qualities are not available, and no considerably larger clone is one nucleotide away. CDR1 and CDR2 were assigned from the germline V gene (reference sequence) as LNHDA and SQIVND. Including cysteine and phenylalanine, the CDR3 has 15 amino acids. Only CDR3 DNA remains: 45 bases, in frame from the first base. V is shortened by 0 bases, J by 6 bases, and the region joining them spans 11 bases. The source of the sample is a study of T cell clones after liver transplantation (dated by TCRdb to the late 2010s). As for the study more broadly: ITN030ST, the source of the samples, was a randomized trial that attempted immunosuppression withdrawal within 2 years of liver transplantation. Donor-reactive T cell clones were identified by TCRbeta sequencing following a pre-transplant mixed lymphocyte reaction and were subsequently tracked in post-transplant blood. Of the eight recipients, three were HCV-positive, while the remaining recipients had been transplanted for non-autoimmune, non-viral indications. A cohort of 8 liver transplant recipients was studied, of whom 3 were classified as tolerant and 5 as non-tolerant. Tolerance was defined as complete immunosuppression withdrawal for at least one year with no rise in liver enzymes beyond twice the upper limit of normal. Third party-reactive TCRbeta sequences from pre-transplant MLRs were also identified as an antigen-independent comparator for donor-reactive sequences. Blood samples were taken pre-transplant, pre-randomization before withdrawal, and post-randomization after full withdrawal or failed withdrawal. No induction therapy was given to the subjects, and standard immunosuppression was administered until randomization at 12-24 months post-transplant.

What the authors observed across the whole study: The decline in donor-reactive sequences exceeded the decline in third party-reactive sequences, suggesting partial antigen-specific deletion that was unrelated to withdrawal success. Because of small, heterogeneous patient numbers and non-standardized post-transplant time points, the conclusions were only preliminary. A significant post-transplant decrease in circulating donor-reactive CD4 TCRbeta sequences was observed in 5 of 8 subjects, irrespective of tolerance or HCV status. Once repertoire turnover was taken into account, donor-reactive detection showed a significant reduction for CD4 in 7 of 8 subjects and for CD8 in 8 of 8. Without allograft tissue specimens, donor-reactive T cells may have migrated into the graft rather than being deleted. In two subjects, low numbers of available donor cells limited the measurable donor-reactive repertoire.

Unstimulated PBMCs, after thawing, were stained for CD3, CD4 and CD8 and then FACS-sorted into CD3+CD4+ and CD3+CD8+ populations. All 8 studied subjects were randomized to immunosuppression withdrawal. The Qiagen DNeasy Blood and Tissue Kit was used for genomic DNA isolation. High-throughput TCRbeta CDR3 sequencing of frozen genomic DNA was performed by immunoSEQ, including PCR amplification, mapping, bias correction and internal controls. For the original study's pipeline: Only productive rearrangements were retained, with each unique TCRbeta sequence defined by its CDR3 nucleotide sequence together with its V and J gene. For classification of a sequence as donor-reactive, at least 5-fold expansion in CFSE-low cells relative to unstimulated pre-transplant cells and a frequency of at least 0.01% were required. Per-subject minimum frequency thresholds, based on the lowest-template unstimulated sample, ensured at least 90% detection power. Jensen-Shannon divergence between the top 1000 TCRbeta sequences after and before transplant was used to measure repertoire turnover. Two-sided Fisher's exact tests were used to test for changes in the detection of donor-reactive sequences. The immuneACCESS repertoire file appears here via TCRdb, limited to in-frame rearrangements. These files lack a portion of the clones; in checked studies, under half of the deficit traces to unresolved V genes, and the cause of the others is not known. Clonal size and the V and J genes are those of that table, whereas D and trimming came from the DNA. For this sample there are 70,000 or so clones; 92% appear just once. Approximately 1% of the sample comes from the top ten.

The sequence was collected from a human patient who received a liver transplant. Some T cells may be donor cells from the graft after a transplant. The receptor chain draws on TRBV19 and TRBJ2-2; the D gene assignment is ambiguous. This specimen was CD4+ T cells from blood, taken approximately 27 months after liver transplant. The CDR3 loop reads CASSIESQESGELFF. In nucleotides, the sequence is TGTGCCAGTAGTATAGAATCCCAGGAATCCGGGGAGCTGTTTTTT.